The 6 T cell receptor beta chains given below trace back to one sample, sequenced in a study of response to subunit inactivated influenza vaccine. Via MiXCR, TCRdb re-called the RT-PCR reads, giving one row per CDR3 protein. The sample shows a few hundred thousand distinct CDR3 sequences, 9% to 15% of them seen only once. The material was non-naive T cells sorted from PBMCs, obtained approximately 15 days before vaccination. The source of these receptors is a man aged 50 to 60 who received an inactivated influenza vaccine.

This clonotype occurred many times. This chain uses TRBV6-2 or TRBV6-3 with TRBJ2-1; TRBD2 aligns across 8 bases. Germline trimming cut 4 bases from V and 0 bases from J; bases unmatched to any gene: 2. CDR1 is MNHEY, CDR2 SVGEGT, per germline. The CDR3 runs to 15 residues. This chain's CDR3 is CASSFLAGSYNEQFF. The CDR3 DNA reads as TGTGCCAGCAGTTTCCTAGCGGGCTCCTACAATGAGCAGTTCTTC.

This clonotype has a count of ten or more. The V gene is TRBV20-1, the J gene TRBJ1-6; TRBD1 is a possible D gene (5 bases). Trimming stripped 5 bases from V and 8 bases from J, with 16 bases between. Germline lookup yields CDR1 DFQATT and CDR2 SNEGSKA (reference sequence). The CDR3 runs to 14 residues. CDR3 in amino acids: CSASSGSSDSPLHF. The CDR3 coding sequence is TGCAGTGCTTCTTCAGGGAGTAGTGATTCACCCCTCCACTTT.

The chain carries TRBV12-3 or TRBV12-4 and TRBJ2-2, with D perhaps TRBD2 (5 bases). The CDR3 spans 13 residues. The V end was cut by 3 bases, the J end by 6 bases, with 8 bases between. The CDR3 DNA reads TGTGCCAGCAGTTTCGGGGTAGCCGGGGAGCTGTTTTTT. Protein sequence: CASSFGVAGELFF.

The chain employs TRBV20-1 and TRBJ2-7; TRBD1 agrees at 8 bases. The trim removed 3 bases at V and 9 bases at J, leaving 7 bases unmatched. The germline V gene has CDR1 DFQATT and CDR2 SNEGSKA (reference sequence). The CDR3 has 12 residues. The CDR3 loop is CSASKQGAPQYF. CDR3 nucleotides: TGCAGTGCTAGTAAGCAGGGGGCTCCGCAGTACTTC.

This clonotype was seen a single time. The V and J genes are TRBV2 and TRBJ2-3; D possibly corresponds to TRBD2 (5 bases). The CDR3 loop spans 14 amino acids. Germline values: CDR1 SNHLY, CDR2 FYNNEI. V was clipped by 6 bases and J by 2 bases, with 12 bases between them. The CDR3 nucleotides read TGTGCCAGCAGCGAGGGTTTGCTCACAGATACGCAGTATTTT. Translation: CASSEGLLTDTQYF.

This clonotype was seen repeatedly, ten times or more. The CDR3 DNA follows: TGCAGTGCTAGAGATTCACGGGGGGCTTCCGGAGATACGCAGTATTTT. Encoded protein: CSARDSRGASGDTQYF. The chain links TRBV20-1 to TRBJ2-3; tentatively, D is TRBD2 (7 bases). Germline assignment: CDR1 DFQATT and CDR2 SNEGSKA (reference sequence). The V gene lost 0 bases and the J gene lost 5 bases, with 18 bases spanning the gap. The CDR3 totals 16 residues.